These 32 T cell receptor beta chains were sequenced from one sample in a study of blood T cells in healthy people across ages. Through a sample-barcoded 5' primer and a J-beta primer mix, a second PCR was run for 7 to 11 cycles. TCRdb recomputed calls from the 5' RACE reads with MiXCR, one row per CDR3 protein. The sample has 600,000 or so distinct CDR3 sequences; under 25% are singletons. Sequencing input: blood. These receptor sequences come from a man between 65 and 80 years old in good health.

Concerning this clonotype itself: A much larger clone lies a single base off, so this may be a read error. In DNA, the CDR3 is TGTGCCAGCACATCTAGCGGGAGTGAGACCCTGTACTTC. Its translation: CASTSSGSETLYF. The gene calls are TRBV25-1 and TRBJ2-5; 10 bases align to TRBD2. The CDR3 contains 13 residues. Germline values: CDR1 MGHDK, CDR2 SYGVNS.

There are a few counts of this clonotype. The chain employs TRBV7-2 and TRBJ1-3; 7 bases match TRBD1. The J segment lost 4 bases and the V segment lost 0 bases, leaving 6 bases of the junction unmatched. The CDR3 contains 16 residues. Germline values: CDR1 SGHTA, CDR2 FQGNSA. CDR3 nucleotide sequence: TGTGCCAGCAGCTTAGCCTCAGGGGGAAAAGGAAACACCATATATTTT. Encoded protein: CASSLASGGKGNTIYF. Variable domain in full (rest from reference TRBV7-2 and TRBJ1-3): GAGVSQSPSNKVTEKGKDVELRCDPISGHTALYWYRQSLGQGLEFLIYFQGNSAPDKSGLPSDRFSAERTGGSVSTLTIQRTQQEDSAVYLCASSLASGGKGNTIYFGEGSWLTVV.

The CDR3 here is CASSADSPVYNSPLHF. The CDR3 DNA sequence: TGTGCCAGCAGCGCGGACAGTCCGGTCTATAATTCACCCCTCCACTTT. The V gene is TRBV7-2, the J gene TRBJ1-6; tentatively, D is TRBD1 (6 bases). There are 16 residues in the CDR3. Trimming took off 5 bases at V and 3 bases at J, with 14 bases between the two ends. Germline CDR1 and CDR2: SGHTA and FQGNSA.

This chain joins TRBV4-1 and TRBJ2-7, with TRBD2 matching 7 bases. Germline-derived CDR1 and CDR2 are MGHRA and YSYEKL. The CDR3 has 18 amino acids. Losses at the gene ends were 0 bases for V and 6 bases for J; bases not matched to a gene: 17. CDR3 protein: CASSQDKVWTRLGFEQYF. In DNA, the CDR3 is TGCGCCAGCAGCCAAGATAAAGTTTGGACTAGGTTGGGTTTCGAGCAGTACTTC.

This clonotype was observed many times. This sequence joins TRBV13 and TRBJ2-7; no firm D call. The CDR3 spans 13 residues. V was trimmed by 5 bases and J by 1 base, leaving 9 bases between them. CDR1 is PRHDT and CDR2 is FYEKMQ in the germline V gene (reference sequence). The CDR3 loop reads CASSPSLSYEQYF. The DNA of the CDR3 is TGTGCCAGCAGCCCGTCCCTTTCCTACGAGCAGTACTTC.

The chain couples TRBV27 to TRBJ1-3, with D tentatively TRBD1 (6 bases). This CDR3 contains 15 residues. Trimming took off 2 bases at V and 0 bases at J, with 8 bases between the two ends. CDR1 is MNHEY, CDR2 SMNVEV, per germline (reference sequence). The CDR3 sequence is CASSLRGPSGNTIYF. The DNA of the CDR3 is TGTGCCAGCAGTTTACGGGGGCCCTCTGGAAACACCATATATTTT.

The sample holds many counts of this clonotype. J is TRBJ2-3 and V is TRBV20-1; the D is unclear. The germline gives CDR1 DFQATT, CDR2 SNEGSKA (reference sequence). V lost 0 bases and J lost 2, with 9 bases in between. The CDR3 is made up of 14 amino acids. This CDR3 is CSARDWAATDTQYF. In DNA, the CDR3 is TGCAGTGCTAGAGATTGGGCAGCCACAGATACGCAGTATTTT.

The rearrangement uses TRBV12-5 and TRBJ2-7; 7 bases line up with TRBD1. CDR3 length: 14 residues. V was pared by 6 bases and J by 1 base, with 6 bases of the junction left unmatched. Germline CDR1 is LGHNT and CDR2 is FRNRAP. The CDR3, as DNA: TGTGCTAGTGGCACCGGGACAGCGTCCTACGAGCAGTACTTC. Translated, it gives CASGTGTASYEQYF.

This clonotype came up a few times. This sequence joins TRBV15 and TRBJ2-7; D is unresolved. Trimming pared 1 base from V and 7 bases from J, leaving 29 bases between. This CDR3 has 19 amino acids. Germline V gene lookup returns CDR1 LNHNV and CDR2 YYDKDF (reference sequence). The CDR3 protein is CATSRVSHPSSRAYNEQYF. CDR3 nucleotide sequence: TGTGCCACCAGCAGAGTGTCGCACCCCTCTTCCCGGGCCTACAATGAGCAGTACTTC.

This chain uses TRBV18 with TRBJ1-1; 9 bases map to TRBD1. V lost 6 bases, J lost 10 bases, and 12 bases stayed unmatched. Germline V gene sequence: CDR1 KGHSH, CDR2 LQKENI. This CDR3 spans 14 amino acids. The CDR3 DNA reads as TGTGCCAGCTCGCCGGGACAGGGAGAGAGTAGAGCTTTCTTT. Translation gives CASSPGQGESRAFF.

This rearrangement joins TRBV5-6 to TRBJ2-5; 8 bases fit TRBD1. The assigned J gene may be wrong: the sequence end matches TRBJ2-1 better. This CDR3 is built from 15 residues. From germline, CDR1 is SGHDT and CDR2 YYEEEE. The CDR3 DNA reads TGTGCCAGCAGCCTACAGGGGGGTTTAAGAAATGAGCAGTTCTTC. Translating it yields CASSLQGGLRNEQFF.

This clonotype was counted only a few times. This chain joins TRBV2 and TRBJ2-4; TRBD2 matches at 11 bases. The germline gives CDR1 SNHLY, CDR2 FYNNEI. J was trimmed by 8 bases and V by 3 bases; bases with no gene match: 12. The CDR3 runs 17 residues. CDR3 in amino acids: CASSEAWTSGRRDIQYF. The DNA for the CDR3 is TGTGCCAGCAGTGAGGCGTGGACTAGCGGGCGAAGAGACATTCAGTACTTC.

This clonotype has just a few counts. The rearrangement joins TRBV28 to TRBJ2-1; 10 bases match TRBD2. The V segment lost 8 bases and the J segment 7 bases; nucleotides outside the gene matches: 11. There are 15 residues in the CDR3. CDR1 MDHEN and CDR2 SYDVKM come from the germline V gene. CDR3 DNA sequence: TGTGCCAGCTCGCCCCCAGCGGGAGGGTTAAATGAGCAGTTCTTC. Amino acids: CASSPPAGGLNEQFF. The variable domain in full, with the rest retrieved from reference TRBV28 and TRBJ2-1, is DVKVTQSSRYLVKRTGEKVFLECVQDMDHENMFWYRQDPGLGLRLIYFSYDVKMKEKGDIPEGYSVSREKKERFSLILESASTNQTSMYLCASSPPAGGLNEQFFGPGTRLTVL.

This clonotype was counted between two and nine times. J is TRBJ2-5 and V is TRBV12-3 or TRBV12-4; perhaps TRBD2 as D (6 bases). The V end was cut by 2 bases, the J end by 2 bases, with 18 bases between. The CDR3 runs 17 residues. The CDR3 sequence: CASSLNFGGAGQETQYF. Here the CDR3 DNA reads TGTGCCAGCAGTTTAAACTTCGGGGGAGCTGGGCAAGAGACCCAGTACTTC.

This clonotype was picked up a small number of times. The V gene is TRBV10-3, the J gene TRBJ2-3; TRBD2 matches at 7 bases. Germline values: CDR1 ENHRY, CDR2 SYGVKD. After removal of 6 bases from V and 9 bases from J, the junction contained 9 bases not matched to a gene. There are 13 residues in the CDR3. The CDR3 sequence: CAIRERELDTQYF. The CDR3 DNA reads as TGTGCCATCAGAGAGCGGGAATTAGACACGCAGTATTTT.

As for this clonotype: Germline is not matched at one junction end, which may reflect a read error. The chain couples TRBV3-1 to TRBJ2-1; TRBD2 matches 8 bases. Germline CDR1 LGHDT, CDR2 YNNKEL (reference sequence). CDR3 length: 14 amino acids. CDR3 loop: CASGQVGLESEQFF. The CDR3 coding sequence is TGTGCCAGCGGCCAAGTGGGACTAGAGAGCGAGCAGTTCTTC.

In this sample, this clonotype turned up a few times. The chain links TRBV9 to TRBJ2-5; no clear D. V lost 0 bases and J 5 bases, leaving 11 bases between the germline ends. Germline-derived CDR1 and CDR2 are SGDLS and YYNGEE. This CDR3 is 14 amino acids long. CDR3 amino acids: CASSVDDTRETQYF. The CDR3, as DNA: TGTGCCAGCAGCGTAGACGACACACGGGAGACCCAGTACTTC. The entire variable domain, with the rest obtained from reference TRBV9 and TRBJ2-5, is as follows: DSGVTQTPKHLITATGQRVTLRCSPRSGDLSVYWYQQSLDQGLQFLIQYYNGEERAKGNILERFSAQQFPDLHSELNLSSLELGDSALYFCASSVDDTRETQYFGPGTRLLVL.

This clonotype appeared a few times. This rearrangement joins TRBV30 to TRBJ1-4, with D tentatively TRBD1 (5 bases). This CDR3 is 14 amino acids long. Trimming pared 7 bases from V and 8 bases from J, leaving 20 bases between. CDR1 GTSNPN and CDR2 SVGIG come from the germline V gene (reference sequence). CDR3 nucleotide sequence: TGTGCCTTCTACAAAACAGGTCTGGAAGAAAAACTGTTTTTT. Protein product: CAFYKTGLEEKLFF.

This chain joins TRBV28 and TRBJ2-7; 11 bases match TRBD1. The CDR3 runs 16 residues. Trimming removed 2 bases from V and 5 bases from J; junction bases left unmatched: 8. Germline CDR1 MDHEN, CDR2 SYDVKM. The CDR3 here is CASSLASGTGGNEQYF. In nucleotides, the CDR3 is TGTGCCAGCAGTTTAGCCTCCGGGACAGGGGGGAACGAGCAGTACTTC.

This clonotype was seen only a few times. The rearrangement uses TRBV29-1 and TRBJ1-2; D might be TRBD1 (6 bases). The length of the CDR3 is 13 residues. V was pared by 1 base and J by 6 bases, with 12 bases between. CDR1 SQVTM and CDR2 ANQGSEA come from the germline V gene. The CDR3 here is CSVEGQQGNGYTF. The DNA of the CDR3 is TGCAGCGTTGAAGGGCAACAGGGAAATGGCTACACCTTC.

The chain joins TRBV12-3 or TRBV12-4 to TRBJ2-2, with TRBD1 matching over 8 bases. V lost 6 bases, J lost 3 bases, and 6 bases stayed unmatched. The CDR3 contains 15 residues. The CDR3 is CASSYRGLDTGELFF. The CDR3 bases are TGTGCCAGCAGCTACAGGGGGTTGGACACCGGGGAGCTGTTTTTT.

This clonotype was counted ten times or more. The chain couples TRBV6-6 to TRBJ2-7, with 8 bases identical to TRBD1. The CDR3 consists of 13 residues. The V and J ends lost 2 bases and 3 bases, in that order; junction bases with no gene match: 0. Germline lookup yields CDR1 MNHNY and CDR2 SVGAGI (reference sequence). The CDR3 DNA follows: TGTGCCAGCAGTTACACAGGGGGCTACGAGCAGTACTTC. It yields the protein CASSYTGGYEQYF.

This sequence joins TRBV12-3 or TRBV12-4 and TRBJ2-5, with TRBD1 as a possible D gene (5 bases). The J call may be incorrect, as the DNA end agrees better with TRBJ2-1. There are 16 residues in the CDR3. CDR3 sequence: CASTPVGANRRNEQFF. The CDR3 nucleotides read TGTGCCAGCACCCCGGTAGGGGCGAATCGTAGAAATGAGCAGTTCTTC.

J is TRBJ2-2 and V is TRBV3-1, with D perhaps matching TRBD2 (6 bases). The CDR3 totals 13 residues. V lost 6 bases and J 7 bases, leaving 12 bases between the germline ends. The germline V gene encodes CDR1 LGHDT and CDR2 YNNKEL (reference sequence). CDR3 loop: CASRQIADGELFF. As DNA, the CDR3 is TGTGCCAGCAGACAAATAGCGGACGGGGAGCTGTTTTTT.

This clonotype occurred a few times. The chain recombines TRBV20-1 with TRBJ2-1; TRBD1 might be the D (6 bases). The CDR3 contains 14 residues. Trimming pared 4 bases from V and 4 bases from J, leaving 14 bases between. In germline, CDR1 is DFQATT, CDR2 SNEGSKA (reference sequence). CDR3 in DNA: TGCAGTGCTAAAACGGGGACATATTACAATGAGCAGTTCTTC. The encoded protein is CSAKTGTYYNEQFF.

This rearrangement joins TRBV20-1 to TRBJ1-3; unclear D gene. Germline V gives CDR1 DFQATT, CDR2 SNEGSKA (reference sequence). V gave up 3 bases and J gave up 0 bases, with 6 bases separating them. The CDR3 contains 13 residues. The CDR3 DNA sequence: TGCAGTGCTAGTGAGAGCTCTGGAAACACCATATATTTT. Protein: CSASESSGNTIYF.

This clonotype has just a few counts. V usage is TRBV27 and J usage is TRBJ2-4; 9 bases are shared with TRBD1. Germline loops: CDR1 MNHEY, CDR2 SMNVEV (reference sequence). The CDR3 has 15 residues. V was clipped by 5 bases and J by 9 bases; unmatched bases: 11. DNA for the CDR3: TGTGCCAGCAGTATCGCGGGACAGGGTTTAGCCATTCAGTACTTC. Encoded protein: CASSIAGQGLAIQYF.

This clonotype was detected a few times. The chain combines TRBV7-2 with TRBJ1-6; 9 positions agree with TRBD1. The CDR3 extends over 15 amino acids. In germline, CDR1 is SGHTA, CDR2 FQGNSA. V gave up 1 base and J gave up 8 bases; unmatched junction bases: 3. The CDR3 loop reads CASSLVGQGDSPLHF. In nucleotides, the CDR3 is TGTGCCAGCAGCTTAGTGGGACAGGGAGATTCACCCCTCCACTTT.

The J gene is TRBJ2-7, the V gene TRBV5-6; D assignment may be TRBD1 or TRBD2 (5 bases each). V was cut by 6 bases and J by 6 bases, with 25 bases left in between. The CDR3 sequence is 16 residues long. The V gene's germline CDR1 is SGHDT and CDR2 YYEEEE. DNA for the CDR3: TGTGCCAGCACCTTTTGGGACCGGCAGCCGAAGGGCGAGCAGTACTTC. Amino acid sequence: CASTFWDRQPKGEQYF.

This clonotype was picked up a small number of times. The V and J genes are TRBV29-1 and TRBJ2-3, with no clear D. This CDR3 is 15 amino acids long. Germline CDR1 is SQVTM and CDR2 is ANQGSEA. Trimming left V 0 bases short and J 3 bases short, with 13 bases between. The CDR3 loop reads CSVEEPGGRTDTQYF. CDR3 bases: TGCAGCGTTGAAGAGCCGGGCGGTCGGACAGATACGCAGTATTTT.

This chain connects TRBV7-2 to TRBJ1-6, with 8 bases fitting TRBD1. J gave up 10 bases and V 1 base, and 3 bases lay outside the gene matches. Germline CDR1 reads SGHTA; CDR2 reads FQGNSA. The CDR3 consists of 14 residues. The CDR3 DNA is TGTGCCAGCAGCTTAGATGGACAGGGATCACCCCTCCACTTT. Translation gives CASSLDGQGSPLHF.

The chain joins TRBV20-1 to TRBJ2-1; 9 bases map to TRBD2. Looked up from germline, CDR1 is DFQATT and CDR2 is SNEGSKA (reference sequence). The trim removed 2 bases at V and 9 bases at J, leaving 14 bases unmatched. The CDR3 loop spans 16 amino acids. The CDR3 loop reads CSARLLLAGGPSEQFF. The CDR3 DNA reads TGCAGTGCTAGACTACTACTAGCGGGTGGGCCTTCTGAGCAGTTCTTC.